The 27 T cell receptor beta chains reported below all come from one sample, sequenced in a study of shared clonotypes between healthy human individuals. Sequencing was performed with immunoSEQ multiplex PCR; in TCRdb, only in-frame clones are kept and a portion is missing. The sample lists roughly 760,000 clones; over 65% were seen once. The source material was memory CD4+ T cells sorted from blood. Noted subset: CD45RA-negative fraction. The receptors originated from a young woman in good health.

The chain links TRBV28 to TRBJ2-7, with D maybe TRBD1 (5 bases). Trimming cost V 3 bases and J 2 bases, with 14 bases left between them. Germline V CDR1 and CDR2: MDHEN, SYDVKM. The CDR3 is made up of 15 amino acids. CDR3 sequence (DNA): TGTGCCAGCAGTTTTGGGGCGAGGAGAACCTACGAGCAGTACTTC. Translation: CASSFGARRTYEQYF.

The J gene is TRBJ2-2, the V gene TRBV7-2, with 7 bases matching TRBD2. The CDR3 has 12 amino acids. With 4 bases clipped from V and 11 bases from J, the junction kept 4 bases outside the gene matches. Per the germline V gene, CDR1 is SGHTA and CDR2 is FQGNSA. DNA for the CDR3: TGTGCCAGCAGCTACCGGGACTACGAGCTGTTTTTT. Its translation: CASSYRDYELFF.

The V call is TRBV7-3, the J call TRBJ2-3; a weak D match, TRBD1 (6 bases). This CDR3 spans 13 amino acids. CDR1 is SGHTA, CDR2 FQGTGA, per germline. Between the trimmed V and J ends, which lost 4 bases and 4 bases, there was a span of 9 bases. This CDR3 is CASSWGQADTQYF. In DNA, the CDR3 is TGTGCCAGCAGCTGGGGACAAGCAGATACGCAGTATTTT.

This chain uses TRBV4-2 with TRBJ1-2, with 9 bases lining up with TRBD1. Germline V CDR1 and CDR2: LGHNA, YNFKEQ. CDR3 length equals 16 residues. Trimming at V came to 5 bases and at J to 6 bases, leaving 13 bases not matched to a gene. Here the CDR3 reads CASSLDTGGAGDGYTF. DNA for the CDR3: TGTGCCAGCAGCTTGGATACAGGGGGCGCAGGGGATGGCTACACCTTC.

The chain couples TRBV19 to TRBJ2-1, with 12 bases matching TRBD2. V trimming: 10 bases; J trimming: 8 bases; junction bases outside the gene matches: 9. The CDR3 runs 14 residues. The germline gives CDR1 LNHDA, CDR2 SQIVND (reference sequence). Here the CDR3 reads CATQTSGSGYEQFF. CDR3 in DNA: TGTGCCACACAGACTAGCGGGAGTGGGTATGAGCAGTTCTTC.

This rearrangement joins TRBV6-6 to TRBJ1-2; D gene ambiguous. Germline CDR1 and CDR2: MNHNY and SVGAGI (reference sequence). The V end was cut by 0 bases, the J end by 8 bases, with 16 bases between. This CDR3 region has 15 residues. CDR3 in amino acids: CASSYSIDDPWGYTF. CDR3 DNA sequence: TGTGCCAGCAGTTACTCGATTGATGACCCCTGGGGCTACACCTTC.

The chain couples TRBV5-1 to TRBJ2-7; perhaps TRBD1 as D (6 bases). Germline V gene sequence: CDR1 SGHRS, CDR2 YFSETQ. The CDR3 length is 15 residues. V lost 0 bases to trimming and J lost 3 bases, with 13 bases between them. CDR3 sequence: CASSLVPGENYEQYF. DNA for the CDR3: TGCGCCAGCAGCTTGGTTCCAGGGGAGAACTACGAGCAGTACTTC.

This clone has a single count. In the same sample, other DNA sequences code for this CDR3. This chain uses TRBV5-1 with TRBJ1-5; TRBD1 might be the D (6 bases). V was trimmed by 0 bases and J by 4 bases, leaving 8 bases between them. From germline, CDR1 is SGHRS and CDR2 YFSETQ. CDR3 length: 14 amino acids. CDR3 protein: CASSLGTENQPQHF. CDR3 sequence (DNA): TGCGCCAGCAGCTTGGGGACAGAAAATCAGCCCCAGCATTTT. Using reference TRBV5-1 and TRBJ1-5 for the parts outside the CDR3, the full variable domain is KAGVTQTPRYLIKTRGQQVTLSCSPISGHRSVSWYQQTPGQGLQFLFEYFSETQRNKGNFPGRFSGRQFSNSRSEMNVSTLELGDSALYLCASSLGTENQPQHFGDGTRLSIL.

The rearrangement uses TRBV27 and TRBJ2-7; weak D call: TRBD1 (5 bases). The CDR3 has 15 residues. Germline CDR1 reads MNHEY; CDR2 reads SMNVEV (reference sequence). Trimming removed 6 bases from V and 1 base from J, with 16 bases in between. CDR3 region: CASSPQGNPSYEQYF. Here the CDR3 DNA reads TGTGCCAGCAGCCCGCAGGGTAACCCTTCCTACGAGCAGTACTTC.

The table lists this clone with a count of one. The chain has TRBV19 and TRBJ1-5, with D perhaps matching TRBD1 (6 bases). The ends were cut back, 4 bases at V and 3 bases at J, with 16 bases in the middle. The CDR3 runs 16 residues. The germline V gene encodes CDR1 LNHDA and CDR2 SQIVND (reference sequence). The CDR3 spells CASSNWQGIPNQPQHF. In nucleotides, the CDR3 is TGTGCCAGTAGTAACTGGCAGGGGATCCCCAATCAGCCCCAGCATTTT.

The J gene is TRBJ2-1, the V gene TRBV27; D possibly corresponds to TRBD1 (8 bases). V was cut by 3 bases and J by 5 bases, with 29 bases left in between. The CDR3 sequence is 20 residues long. The germline V gene encodes CDR1 MNHEY and CDR2 SMNVEV (reference sequence). The DNA of the CDR3 is TGTGCCAGCAGTTTTTCTGGTCCAGGGGGCGACGGACTAGGGGACAATGAGCAGTTCTTC. This sequence encodes CASSFSGPGGDGLGDNEQFF.

The gene calls are TRBV19 and TRBJ1-5, with 7 nucleotides matching TRBD1. Germline CDR1 reads LNHDA; CDR2 reads SQIVND (reference sequence). The ends lost 5 bases at V and 2 bases at J; junction bases unmatched: 3. CDR3 length equals 14 residues. The chain's CDR3 is CASSAGTGNQPQHF. The CDR3 bases are TGTGCCAGTAGTGCCGGGACAGGCAATCAGCCCCAGCATTTT.

The J gene is TRBJ2-4, the V gene TRBV12-2; TRBD1 is the table's D call, not checked against the DNA. TRBV12-2 counts as a pseudogene. CDR3 length: 14 amino acids. Here the CDR3 DNA reads TGTGCAAGTCGCGGGAACAGGGGTAGGGACATTCAGTACTTC. The encoded protein is CASRGNRGRDIQYF.

This clone was detected only a few times. This sequence joins TRBV4-2 and TRBJ2-1; no firm D call. Trimming took off 1 base at V and 0 bases at J, with 10 bases between the two ends. This CDR3 spans 16 amino acids. Germline V gene lookup returns CDR1 LGHNA and CDR2 YNFKEQ. The CDR3 is CASSQGTVSSYNEQFF. CDR3 sequence (DNA): TGTGCCAGCAGCCAAGGGACCGTCAGCTCCTACAATGAGCAGTTCTTC.

The chain combines TRBV11-2 with TRBJ1-1; no definite D call. V lost 5 bases and J 0 bases, leaving 13 bases between the germline ends. The CDR3 is made up of 15 amino acids. Germline CDR1 is SGHAT and CDR2 is FQNNGV. CDR3 residues: CASSLRRTMNTEAFF. The CDR3 DNA is TGTGCCAGCAGCCTCCGTAGAACTATGAACACTGAAGCTTTCTTT.

The CDR3 here is CASSSGLAGPTGELFF. CDR3 in DNA: TGCGCCAGCAGCTCGGGACTAGCGGGCCCCACCGGGGAGCTGTTTTTT. This chain uses TRBV5-1 with TRBJ2-2; 12 bases align to TRBD2. From germline, CDR1 is SGHRS and CDR2 YFSETQ. V gave up 3 bases and J gave up 4 bases; unmatched junction bases: 4. The CDR3 runs 16 residues.

This sequence joins TRBV4-1 and TRBJ2-5; D not certain. Trimming took off 1 base at V and 2 bases at J, with 8 bases between the two ends. CDR3 size: 14 residues. Germline V gene data show CDR1 as MGHRA and CDR2 as YSYEKL. CDR3 residues: CASSQGQRQETQYF. In nucleotides, the CDR3 is TGCGCCAGCAGCCAAGGTCAACGGCAAGAGACCCAGTACTTC.

The chain uses TRBV6-5 and TRBJ2-7; D ambiguous. Trimming stripped 2 bases from V and 7 bases from J, with 9 bases between. The germline CDR1 and CDR2 sequences are MNHEY and SVGAGI. There are 12 residues in the CDR3. CDR3 in amino acids: CASSYAPNEQYF. The DNA for the CDR3 is TGTGCCAGCAGTTACGCGCCAAATGAGCAGTACTTC.

This clone has only a few counts. J is TRBJ1-1 and V is TRBV30, with D perhaps TRBD1 (6 bases). CDR1 is GTSNPN, CDR2 SVGIG, per germline (reference sequence). This CDR3 is 15 amino acids long. The V end lost 3 bases, the J end lost 6 bases, and 20 bases lay between the germline ends. The CDR3 loop reads CAWRGRTGKEAEAFF. CDR3 nucleotides: TGTGCCTGGAGGGGTCGAACAGGGAAGGAGGCTGAAGCTTTCTTT.

J is TRBJ1-5 and V is TRBV4-2; D unresolved. This CDR3 is 13 amino acids long. V lost 4 bases, J lost 1 base, and 5 bases lay in between. Germline CDR1 is LGHNA and CDR2 is YNFKEQ. In nucleotides, the CDR3 is TGTGCCAGCAGCCGCGAGAGCAATCAGCCCCAGCATTTT. Its translation is CASSRESNQPQHF.

The chain employs TRBV5-1 and TRBJ1-5; possibly TRBD1 for D (5 bases). Trimming removed 0 bases from V and 2 bases from J, with 18 bases in between. The germline CDR1 and CDR2 sequences are SGHRS and YFSETQ. The CDR3 sequence is 18 residues long. This CDR3 reads CASSLGVVGAGGNQPQHF. The DNA for the CDR3 is TGCGCCAGCAGCTTGGGGGTTGTCGGGGCCGGAGGCAATCAGCCCCAGCATTTT.

J is TRBJ1-2 and V is TRBV6-5; D perhaps matches TRBD1 (6 bases). The CDR3 contains 13 residues. Germline V CDR1 and CDR2: MNHEY, SVGAGI. Deletions cut 7 bases from V and 2 bases from J, with 11 bases between. The CDR3 DNA follows: TGTGCCAGCAAAAGGGGGGGAAACTATGGCTACACCTTC. The encoded protein is CASKRGGNYGYTF.

About this clone: Different DNA sequences within this sample yield the same CDR3. The chain combines TRBV5-1 with TRBJ1-1; D is unclear. Trimming removed 0 bases from V and 1 base from J, with 7 bases in between. This CDR3 region has 14 residues. Germline V lookup: CDR1 SGHRS, CDR2 YFSETQ. As DNA, the CDR3 is TGCGCCAGCAGCTTGGGACCCGGGAACACTGAAGCTTTCTTT. Its protein product is CASSLGPGNTEAFF.

The V and J genes are TRBV6-6 and TRBJ2-3; TRBD2 aligns across 11 bases. CDR1 and CDR2 from the germline V gene are MNHNY and SVGAGI (reference sequence). This CDR3 spans 15 amino acids. V lost 7 bases and J lost 5; bases outside the gene matches: 8. The CDR3 loop is CASTTSGKGKDTQYF. CDR3 DNA sequence: TGTGCCAGCACGACTAGCGGGAAAGGGAAAGATACGCAGTATTTT.

The V and J genes are TRBV15 and TRBJ2-2; the match to TRBD2 covers 16 bases. This CDR3 is built from 17 residues. With V trimmed by 3 bases and J by 7 bases, 5 bases remained unmatched. CDR1 is LNHNV and CDR2 is YYDKDF in the germline V gene (reference sequence). The CDR3 coding sequence is TGTGCCACCAGCAGGGGACTAGCGGGAGGGCCTGACGGGGAGCTGTTTTTT. Its translation: CATSRGLAGGPDGELFF.

This clone was observed a few times. The genes are TRBV7-9 and TRBJ2-2; D is tentatively TRBD1 or TRBD2 (5 bases each). Germline V gene sequence: CDR1 SEHNR, CDR2 FQNEAQ (reference sequence). The CDR3 is 16 amino acids. Trimming left V 5 bases short and J 3 bases short, with 16 bases between. The CDR3 nucleotides read TGTGCCAGCAGCGCCCGTGGGACCCTCGACACCGGGGAGCTGTTTTTT. Amino acid sequence: CASSARGTLDTGELFF.

CDR3 sequence: CASRVGTGLRGYGYTF. In nucleotides, the CDR3 is TGTGCCAGCAGGGTGGGGACAGGCCTACGAGGCTATGGCTACACCTTC. The rearrangement uses TRBV2 and TRBJ1-2; 8 bases line up with TRBD1. This CDR3 region has 16 residues. The V gene's germline CDR1 is SNHLY and CDR2 FYNNEI. J lost 4 bases, V lost 6 bases, and 13 bases had no gene match.